Shown below are 25 T cell receptor beta chains from a single sample sequenced in a study of beta chain features in type 1 diabetes. Whole-study findings and limits: Significant though moderate, a shortening of TCRB CDR3s appeared in all four CD4+ subsets of Type 1 diabetes patients.

Their recognized antigens are unknown. The investigators reverse transcribed all of the isolated RNA, so they sequenced expressed TCRB transcripts. Assay: immunoSEQ multiplex PCR; the TCRdb copy retains only in-frame clones and omits some. The sample carries 150,000 to 170,000 clones, approximately 10% recorded once. The sample was central memory CD4+ T cells from blood. The receptor set was obtained from a man younger than 45 with type 1 diabetes.

This clone turned up a few times. The V gene is TRBV2, the J gene TRBJ2-2; the D gene is possibly TRBD2 (7 bases). Germline V gene data show CDR1 as SNHLY and CDR2 as FYNNEI. The CDR3 has 16 amino acids. V was pared by 10 bases and J by 2 bases, with 20 bases between. CDR3 in amino acids: CANWLGGLGNTGELFF. Here the CDR3 DNA reads TGTGCCAACTGGTTGGGGGGGCTCGGAAACACCGGGGAGCTGTTTTTT.

This clone came up many times. V usage is TRBV28 and J usage is TRBJ2-2, with no clear D. The CDR3 sequence is 16 residues long. Germline V gene sequence: CDR1 MDHEN, CDR2 SYDVKM. V dropped 3 bases and J dropped 0 bases, with 11 bases sitting between them. CDR3 sequence (DNA): TGTGCCAGCAGTTTTGTCCCAGGTTCGAACACCGGGGAGCTGTTTTTT. Its translation: CASSFVPGSNTGELFF.

The chain uses TRBV6-1 and TRBJ2-3; TRBD2 matches 8 bases. From germline, CDR1 is MNHNS and CDR2 SASEGT. This CDR3 has 15 amino acids. J lost 0 bases, V lost 7 bases, and 6 bases had no gene match. Here the CDR3 reads CASILLAASTDTQYF. CDR3 DNA: TGTGCCAGCATCCTACTAGCGGCGAGCACAGATACGCAGTATTTT.

The chain joins TRBV7-2 to TRBJ1-2; TRBD1 aligns across 8 bases. This CDR3 has 14 residues. CDR1 is SGHTA and CDR2 is FQGNSA in the germline V gene. V shed 5 bases, J shed 4 bases, and the junction held 6 bases outside the gene matches. The CDR3 loop is CASSGRTGLYGYTF. The CDR3 DNA follows: TGTGCCAGCAGCGGACGGACAGGGCTCTATGGCTACACCTTC. Variable domain in full (rest from reference TRBV7-2 and TRBJ1-2): GAGVSQSPSNKVTEKGKDVELRCDPISGHTALYWYRQSLGQGLEFLIYFQGNSAPDKSGLPSDRFSAERTGGSVSTLTIQRTQQEDSAVYLCASSGRTGLYGYTFGSGTRLTVV.

The sample holds a few counts of this clone. This chain uses TRBV19 with TRBJ2-3, with 7 bases identical to TRBD1. V lost 8 bases, J lost 5 bases, and 7 bases stayed unmatched. CDR1 is LNHDA, CDR2 SQIVND, per germline (reference sequence). The CDR3 length is 13 residues. CDR3 sequence: CASGQQGRDTQYF. The CDR3 coding sequence is TGTGCCAGTGGTCAACAGGGGAGAGATACGCAGTATTTT.

This clone was detected only a few times. The chain joins TRBV7-2 to TRBJ2-3; no firm D call. The CDR3 runs to 15 residues. With 3 bases removed from V and 0 bases from J, the gap between germline ends came to 10 bases. Germline assignment: CDR1 SGHTA and CDR2 FQGNSA. The CDR3 sequence: CASSFGSESTDTQYF. The CDR3 bases are TGTGCCAGCAGCTTCGGCAGCGAAAGCACAGATACGCAGTATTTT. Drawing the rest from reference TRBV7-2 and TRBJ2-3, the complete variable domain is GAGVSQSPSNKVTEKGKDVELRCDPISGHTALYWYRQSLGQGLEFLIYFQGNSAPDKSGLPSDRFSAERTGGSVSTLTIQRTQQEDSAVYLCASSFGSESTDTQYFGPGTRLTVL.

The V and J genes are TRBV9 and TRBJ2-3; 7 bases agree with TRBD2. Germline-derived CDR1 and CDR2 are SGDLS and YYNGEE. V lost 0 bases, J lost 4 bases, and 8 bases stayed unmatched. This CDR3 region has 16 residues. The chain's CDR3 is CASSVDGGSRPDTQYF. The CDR3 nucleotides are TGTGCCAGCAGCGTAGACGGCGGGAGCCGCCCAGATACGCAGTATTTT.

This clone has more than one count but fewer than ten. The chain recombines TRBV27 with TRBJ1-5, with D possibly being TRBD1 (6 bases). The V end lost 6 bases, the J end lost 4 bases, and 13 bases lay between the germline ends. CDR3 length: 14 amino acids. From germline, CDR1 is MNHEY and CDR2 SMNVEV (reference sequence). CDR3 in DNA: TGTGCCAGCAGAACTACAGGGCTAAATCAGCCCCAGCATTTT. Protein: CASRTTGLNQPQHF.

The gene calls are TRBV28 and TRBJ1-1, with D possibly matching TRBD1 (5 bases). The CDR3 loop spans 12 amino acids. Trimming shortened V by 3 bases and J by 10 bases, and 12 bases separated the two germline ends. Germline V gene lookup returns CDR1 MDHEN and CDR2 SYDVKM. DNA for the CDR3: TGTGCCAGCAGTTTTCTGGGGCCAGGAGCTTTCTTT. It codes for CASSFLGPGAFF.

The genes are TRBV6-5 and TRBJ2-7, with 8 bases aligning to TRBD1. CDR1 and CDR2 from the germline V gene are MNHEY and SVGAGI. CDR3 size: 14 residues. V lost 5 bases and J lost 2; bases outside the gene matches: 5. The CDR3 loop reads CASSQGTGAYEQYF. In DNA, the CDR3 is TGTGCCAGCAGTCAAGGGACAGGAGCCTACGAGCAGTACTTC.

The J gene is TRBJ2-1, the V gene TRBV7-2, with 8 bases fitting TRBD2. The CDR3 is 18 residues long. Germline assignment: CDR1 SGHTA and CDR2 FQGNSA. Unmatched junction bases numbered 17, after V lost 4 bases and J lost 6 bases. The CDR3 nucleotides are TGTGCCAGCAGCTCCCGTATTGGTCCGGGAGGGCCCCGCAATGAGCAGTTCTTC. It is translated as CASSSRIGPGGPRNEQFF.

The gene calls are TRBV9 and TRBJ2-1, with 7 bases fitting TRBD2. Germline CDR1 is SGDLS and CDR2 is YYNGEE. The CDR3 loop spans 14 amino acids. V trimming: 0 bases; J trimming: 8 bases; junction bases outside the gene matches: 5. DNA of the CDR3: TGTGCCAGCAGCGTAGTTCCTAGCGGCCATGAGCAGTTCTTC. Translating it yields CASSVVPSGHEQFF.

This clone has a handful of counts. The V gene is TRBV6-5, the J gene TRBJ2-7; TRBD2 aligns across 11 bases. The germline V gene encodes CDR1 MNHEY and CDR2 SVGAGI. This CDR3 comprises 12 residues. CDR3 nucleotide sequence: TGTGCGACTGGGGCTAGCGGGAGGGAGCAGTACTTC. It yields the protein CATGASGREQYF.

This clone was counted only a few times. DNA for the CDR3: TGCAGCGTCCCCGGGACTAGCGGGAGCATACGCAATGAGCAGTTCTTC. Protein product: CSVPGTSGSIRNEQFF. This rearrangement joins TRBV29-1 to TRBJ2-1; 14 positions agree with TRBD2. CDR3 length: 16 residues. Trimming removed 6 bases from V and 6 bases from J; junction bases left unmatched: 10. CDR1 and CDR2 (germline): SQVTM, ANQGSEA.

The chain recombines TRBV28 with TRBJ2-7; 10 bases agree with TRBD2. Germline V gene sequence: CDR1 MDHEN, CDR2 SYDVKM. The CDR3 contains 14 residues. Trimming took 7 bases from V and 4 from J; bases not matched to a gene: 7. CDR3 loop: CASKPGLARYEQYF. CDR3 sequence (DNA): TGTGCCAGCAAGCCGGGACTAGCGAGGTACGAGCAGTACTTC.

V and J are TRBV18 and TRBJ2-3; D unclear. V lost 0 bases and J lost 4, with 8 bases in between. This CDR3 comprises 14 residues. Germline V gene data show CDR1 as KGHSH and CDR2 as LQKENI. This CDR3 is CASSPPASPDTQYF. The CDR3 DNA reads as TGTGCCAGCTCACCACCTGCGAGCCCAGATACGCAGTATTTT. The variable domain in full, with the rest retrieved from reference TRBV18 and TRBJ2-3, is NAGVMQNPRHLVRRRGQEARLRCSPMKGHSHVYWYRQLPEEGLKFMVYLQKENIIDESGMPKERFSAEFPKEGPSILRIQQVVRGDSAAYFCASSPPASPDTQYFGPGTRLTVL.

The V and J genes are TRBV29-1 and TRBJ1-2, with TRBD1 as a possible D gene (5 bases). The V end lost 5 bases, the J end lost 2 bases, and 12 bases lay between the germline ends. Germline V CDR1 and CDR2: SQVTM, ANQGSEA. The CDR3 totals 13 residues. The CDR3 loop is CSVRTGGNYGYTF. CDR3 DNA sequence: TGCAGCGTTAGAACAGGTGGAAACTATGGCTACACCTTC.

Only a few counts were recorded for this clone. CDR3 region: CACDRSSTDTQYF. Here the CDR3 DNA reads TGTGCCTGCGACAGGTCGAGCACAGATACGCAGTATTTT. The chain uses TRBV30 and TRBJ2-3; a weak D match, TRBD1 (6 bases). The CDR3 loop spans 13 amino acids. V gave up 6 bases and J gave up 0 bases, with 10 bases separating them. Germline values: CDR1 GTSNPN, CDR2 SVGIG (reference sequence).

In this sample, this clone turned up a few times. The V call is TRBV15, the J call TRBJ1-1; D may be TRBD1 (5 bases). CDR3 length: 14 residues. Deletions cut 3 bases from V and 6 bases from J, with 14 bases between. CDR1 and CDR2 from the germline V gene are LNHNV and YYDKDF (reference sequence). The DNA of the CDR3 is TGTGCCACCAGCAGTCGGATTACAGGCCCTGAAGCTTTCTTT. This encodes CATSSRITGPEAFF.

The table lists this clone with a few counts. A junction end diverges from the germline sequence, so it may reflect a read error. The gene calls are TRBV7-7 and TRBJ2-2; no clear D. The CDR3 extends over 13 amino acids. In germline, CDR1 is SSHAT, CDR2 FNYEAQ (reference sequence). CDR3 in DNA: TGTGCTAGCAGCTTACAAGCCACCGGGGAGCTGTTTTTT. Protein sequence: CASSLQATGELFF.

The V gene is TRBV6-6, the J gene TRBJ1-2; TRBD1 aligns across 8 bases. CDR1 is MNHNY, CDR2 SVGAGI, per germline (reference sequence). The CDR3 is made up of 11 amino acids. Trimming cost V 4 bases and J 8 bases; bases outside gene matches: 0. CDR3 sequence reads: CASSSGGGYTF. CDR3 coding DNA: TGTGCCAGCAGTTCAGGGGGCGGCTACACCTTC.

This clone has at least ten counts. At one boundary the junction diverges from the germline segment, which might be a read error. The CDR3, as DNA: TGTGCCAGCAGTGAAGCTCCCGGGACAGGGCCGATCTTC. Its translation is CASSEAPGTGPIF. The gene calls are TRBV2 and TRBJ2-1; 9 nucleotides match TRBD1. This CDR3 is built from 13 residues. Per the germline V gene, CDR1 is SNHLY and CDR2 is FYNNEI.

The chain joins TRBV5-1 to TRBJ2-5, with D unclear. CDR1 is SGHRS, CDR2 YFSETQ, per germline. This CDR3 spans 15 amino acids. V lost 0 bases to trimming and J lost 4 bases, with 13 bases between them. The CDR3 DNA follows: TGCGCCAGCAGCTTGGGAGGCCTAGTACGAGAGACCCAGTACTTC. Protein: CASSLGGLVRETQYF.

The gene calls are TRBV18 and TRBJ2-2; the D is unclear. Germline V gene lookup returns CDR1 KGHSH and CDR2 LQKENI. The CDR3 length is 12 residues. The V end lost 5 bases, the J end lost 4 bases, and 5 bases lay between the germline ends. The CDR3 loop reads CASSSGTGELFF. CDR3 DNA sequence: TGTGCCAGCTCATCGGGCACCGGGGAGCTGTTTTTT.

This clone was detected a few times. V usage is TRBV30 and J usage is TRBJ2-7, with a weak D call TRBD1 (5 bases). From germline, CDR1 is GTSNPN and CDR2 SVGIG (reference sequence). V dropped 1 base and J dropped 5 bases, with 12 bases sitting between them. The CDR3 covers 13 residues. The CDR3 DNA is TGTGCCTGGAGTGCAGGGAATAGCAACGAGCAGTACTTC. Translated, it gives CAWSAGNSNEQYF.